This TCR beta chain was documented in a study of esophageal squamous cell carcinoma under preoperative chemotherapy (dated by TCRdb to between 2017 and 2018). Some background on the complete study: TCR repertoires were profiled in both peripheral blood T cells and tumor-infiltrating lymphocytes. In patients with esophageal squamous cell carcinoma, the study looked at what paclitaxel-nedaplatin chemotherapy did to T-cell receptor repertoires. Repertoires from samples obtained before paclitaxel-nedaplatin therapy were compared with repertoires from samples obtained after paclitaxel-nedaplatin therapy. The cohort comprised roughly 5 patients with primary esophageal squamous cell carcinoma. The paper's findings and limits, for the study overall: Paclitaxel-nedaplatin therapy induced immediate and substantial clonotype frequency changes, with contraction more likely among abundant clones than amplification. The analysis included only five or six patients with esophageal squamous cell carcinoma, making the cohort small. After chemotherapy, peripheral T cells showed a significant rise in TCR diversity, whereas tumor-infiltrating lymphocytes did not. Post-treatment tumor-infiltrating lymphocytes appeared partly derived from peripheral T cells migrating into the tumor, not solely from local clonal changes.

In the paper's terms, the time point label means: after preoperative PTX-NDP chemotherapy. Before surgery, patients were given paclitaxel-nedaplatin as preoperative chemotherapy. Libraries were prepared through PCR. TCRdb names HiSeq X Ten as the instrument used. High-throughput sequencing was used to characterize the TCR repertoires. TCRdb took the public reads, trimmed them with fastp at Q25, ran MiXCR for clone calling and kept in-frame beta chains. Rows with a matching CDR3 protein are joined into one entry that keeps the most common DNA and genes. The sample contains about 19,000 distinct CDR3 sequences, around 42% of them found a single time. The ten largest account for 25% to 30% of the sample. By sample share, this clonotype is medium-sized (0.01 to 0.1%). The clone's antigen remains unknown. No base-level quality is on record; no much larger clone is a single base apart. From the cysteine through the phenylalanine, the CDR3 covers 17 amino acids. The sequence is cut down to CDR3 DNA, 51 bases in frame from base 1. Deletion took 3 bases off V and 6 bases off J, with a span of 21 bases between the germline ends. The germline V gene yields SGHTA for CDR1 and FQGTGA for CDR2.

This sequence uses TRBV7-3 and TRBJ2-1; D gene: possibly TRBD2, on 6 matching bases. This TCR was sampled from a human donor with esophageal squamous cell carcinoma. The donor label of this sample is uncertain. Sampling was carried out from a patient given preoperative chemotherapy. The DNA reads TGTGCCAGCAGCTTGAGTTCGGGCGGGCCCGGGGGCAATGAGCAGTTCTTC. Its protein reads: CASSLSSGGPGGNEQFF.